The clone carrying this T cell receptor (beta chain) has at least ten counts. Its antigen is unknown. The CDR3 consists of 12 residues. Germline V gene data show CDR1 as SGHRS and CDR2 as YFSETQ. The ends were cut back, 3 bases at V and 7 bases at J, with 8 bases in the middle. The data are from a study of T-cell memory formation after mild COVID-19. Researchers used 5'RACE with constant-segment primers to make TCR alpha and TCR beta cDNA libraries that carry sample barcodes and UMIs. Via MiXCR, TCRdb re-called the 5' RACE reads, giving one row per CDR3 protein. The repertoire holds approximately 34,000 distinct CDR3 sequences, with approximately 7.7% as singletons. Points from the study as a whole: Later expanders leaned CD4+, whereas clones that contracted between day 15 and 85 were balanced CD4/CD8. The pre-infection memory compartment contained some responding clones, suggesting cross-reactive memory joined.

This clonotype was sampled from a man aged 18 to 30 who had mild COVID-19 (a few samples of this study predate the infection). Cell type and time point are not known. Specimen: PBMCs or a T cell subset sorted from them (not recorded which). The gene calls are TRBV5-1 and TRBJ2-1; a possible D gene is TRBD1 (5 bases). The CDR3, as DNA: TGCGCCAGCAGCTGGGGCTCTAATGAGCAGTTCTTC. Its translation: CASSWGSNEQFF. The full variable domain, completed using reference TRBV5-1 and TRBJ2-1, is KAGVTQTPRYLIKTRGQQVTLSCSPISGHRSVSWYQQTPGQGLQFLFEYFSETQRNKGNFPGRFSGRQFSNSRSEMNVSTLELGDSALYLCASSWGSNEQFFGPGTRLTVL.